This TCR beta chain was observed in a study of shared clonotypes between healthy human individuals. Donors comprised healthy HIV-negative adults lacking recent acute infections or vaccinations. Genomic DNA came from tens of millions of PBMCs in unsorted samples. A deep-level run was used for the assay. Each subset's genomic DNA was split evenly across several immunoSEQ plates. Using immunoSEQ multiplex PCR, the repertoire was profiled, and TCRdb retains in-frame clones only, with some absent. The sample includes hundreds of thousands of clones, around 79% seen only once; the top ten take less than 15%. Unmatched junction bases numbered 11, after V lost 0 bases and J lost 4 bases. This CDR3 has 18 amino acids. Germline assignment: CDR1 LGHNA and CDR2 YSLEER.

Sequencing was performed on PBMCs. V and J are TRBV4-3 and TRBJ2-3, with 9 bases aligning to TRBD2. This TCR came from a woman aged 40 to 55 in good health. Some clones in this sample may be carry-over from other donors' samples. This CDR3 is CASSQDMGGRARADTQYF. The CDR3 bases are TGCGCCAGCAGCCAAGATATGGGCGGGAGGGCCAGGGCAGATACGCAGTATTTT.